This entry features one T cell receptor beta chain sequence. RNA transcripts yielded amplified TCR beta CDR3 regions. The primer set for the first-round RT-PCR of the TCR CDR3 was HTBI. TCRdb used MiXCR to reprocess the multiplex PCR reads, holding one entry per CDR3 protein. Of a few hundred thousand distinct CDR3 sequences listed, 14% to 15% are singletons. The data belong to a study of T cells in Graves' hyperthyroidism and ophthalmopathy. About the study: Peripheral blood was obtained at initial diagnosis, preceding any treatment.

In patients aged 18 to 65, hyperthyroidism was newly diagnosed, with duration under 2 months. This sample holds PBMCs from approximately 10 ml fresh peripheral blood. Germline CDR1 MNHEY, CDR2 SVGAGI. The CDR3 is 18 amino acids. V lost 0 bases to trimming and J lost 2 bases, with 19 bases between them. This TCR came from a woman aged 25-40 years with Graves' hyperthyroidism. The V call is TRBV6-5, the J call TRBJ1-2, with D perhaps TRBD1 (6 bases). What was sequenced was blood. The CDR3 bases are TGTGCCAGCAGTTACTCGGTGGACAGACTTTCCCTCAACTATGGCTACACCTTC. Amino acid sequence: CASSYSVDRLSLNYGYTF.